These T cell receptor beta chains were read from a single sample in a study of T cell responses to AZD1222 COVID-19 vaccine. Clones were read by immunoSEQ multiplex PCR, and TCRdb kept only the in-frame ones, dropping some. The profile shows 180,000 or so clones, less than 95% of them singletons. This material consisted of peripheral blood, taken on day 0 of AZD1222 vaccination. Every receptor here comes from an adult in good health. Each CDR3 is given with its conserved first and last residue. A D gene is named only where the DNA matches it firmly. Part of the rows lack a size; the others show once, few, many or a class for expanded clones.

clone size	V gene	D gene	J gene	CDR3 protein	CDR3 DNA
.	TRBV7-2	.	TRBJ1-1	CASSSGGLYTEAFF	TGTGCCAGCAGCTCCGGGGGGCTGTACACTGAAGCTTTCTTT
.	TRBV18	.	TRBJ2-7	CASSPIHRGEQYF	TGTGCCAGCTCACCGATTCACCGGGGCGAGCAGTACTTC
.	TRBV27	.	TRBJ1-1	CASSSRGGPRETEAFF	TGTGCCAGCAGTTCTCGCGGAGGGCCGAGAGAGACTGAAGCTTTCTTT
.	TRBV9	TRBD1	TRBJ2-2	CASSPQGAGELFF	TGTGCCAGCAGCCCCCAGGGGGCCGGGGAGCTGTTTTTT
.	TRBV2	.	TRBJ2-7	CASSEGNYEQYF	TGTGCCAGCAGTGAAGGGAATTACGAGCAGTACTTC
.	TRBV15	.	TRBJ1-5	CATSRAGSSNQPQHF	TGTGCCACCAGCAGAGCGGGGAGTAGCAATCAGCCCCAGCATTTT
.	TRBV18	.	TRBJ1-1	CASSPEGGNTEAFF	TGTGCCAGCTCGCCCGAAGGAGGAAACACTGAAGCTTTCTTT
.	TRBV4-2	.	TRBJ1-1	CASSQEMAVMNTEAFF	TGTGCCAGCAGCCAAGAAATGGCAGTCATGAACACTGAAGCTTTCTTT
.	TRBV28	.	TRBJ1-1	CATQSFMGTEAFF	TGTGCCACCCAGAGCTTCATGGGCACTGAAGCTTTCTTT
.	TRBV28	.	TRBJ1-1	CASSRVSEAFF	TGTGCCAGCAGCAGGGTTTCTGAAGCTTTCTTT
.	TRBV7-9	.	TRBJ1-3	CASSLAGGDGNTIYF	TGTGCCAGCAGCTTAGCAGGGGGGGATGGAAACACCATATATTTT
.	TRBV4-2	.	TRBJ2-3	CASSRRTDTQYF	TGTGCCAGCAGCCGGAGGACAGATACGCAGTATTTT
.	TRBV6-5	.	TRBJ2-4	CASSSPHRAKNIQYF	TGTGCCAGCAGTTCTCCACACAGAGCCAAAAACATTCAGTACTTC
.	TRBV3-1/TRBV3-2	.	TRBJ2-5	CASSQRGPQETQYF	TGTGCCAGCAGCCAACGAGGGCCCCAAGAGACCCAGTACTTC
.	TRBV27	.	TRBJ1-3	CATITRSGNTIYF	TGTGCCACCATAACCAGGTCTGGAAACACCATATATTTT
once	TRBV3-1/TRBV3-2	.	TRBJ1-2	CASSQDRARLYGYTF	TGTGCCAGCAGCCAAGATCGGGCCAGGCTCTATGGCTACACCTTC
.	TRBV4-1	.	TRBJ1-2	CASSQETTGGYTF	TGCGCCAGCAGCCAAGAGACGACTGGTGGCTACACCTTC
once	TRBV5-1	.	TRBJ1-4	CASRPSATNEKLFF	TGCGCCAGCAGGCCCTCAGCAACTAATGAAAAACTGTTTTTT
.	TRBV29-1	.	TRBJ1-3	CSVATRSAGNTIYF	TGCAGCGTTGCGACAAGGTCGGCTGGAAACACCATATATTTT
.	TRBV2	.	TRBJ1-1	CASRPLGGRTEAFF	TGTGCCAGCAGGCCCCTCGGGGGAAGAACTGAAGCTTTCTTT
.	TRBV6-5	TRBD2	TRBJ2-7	CASSHSGLAGAEQYF	TGTGCCAGCAGTCATTCTGGACTAGCGGGCGCCGAGCAGTACTTC
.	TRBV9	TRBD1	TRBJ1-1	CASSAQDRATEAFF	TGTGCCAGCAGCGCACAGGACAGGGCGACTGAAGCTTTCTTT
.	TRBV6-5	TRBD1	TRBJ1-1	CASRDRVNTEAFF	TGTGCCAGCAGGGACAGGGTGAACACTGAAGCTTTCTTT
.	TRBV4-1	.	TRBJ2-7	CASSQVDMGLTLDEQYF	TGCGCCAGCAGCCAAGTTGATATGGGGCTAACACTGGACGAGCAGTACTTC
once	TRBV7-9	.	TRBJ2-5	CASRGTVQETQYF	TGTGCCAGCCGGGGGACAGTCCAAGAGACCCAGTACTTC
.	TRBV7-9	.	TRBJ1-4	CASSQIDGGGSYEKLFF	TGTGCCAGCAGCCAGATCGATGGAGGGGGTTCGTATGAAAAACTGTTTTTT
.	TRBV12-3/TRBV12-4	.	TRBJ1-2	CASSFVPDYGYTF	TGTGCCAGCAGTTTCGTCCCTGACTATGGCTACACCTTC
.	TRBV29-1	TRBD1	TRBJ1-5	CSVQQGVDQPQHF	TGCAGCGTCCAACAGGGGGTCGATCAGCCCCAGCATTTT
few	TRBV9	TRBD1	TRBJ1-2	CASSASRDRVDGYTF	TGTGCCAGCAGCGCCTCCCGGGACAGGGTCGATGGCTACACCTTC
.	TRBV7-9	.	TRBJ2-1	CASSSQGPPYNEQFF	TGTGCCAGCAGCTCGCAGGGTCCCCCTTACAATGAGCAGTTCTTC
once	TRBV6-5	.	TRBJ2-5	CASSYGEGVGETQYF	TGTGCCAGCAGTTACGGAGAGGGGGTGGGGGAGACCCAGTACTTC
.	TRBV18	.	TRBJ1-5	CASSIDSNQPQHF	TGTGCCAGCTCAATCGATAGCAATCAGCCCCAGCATTTT
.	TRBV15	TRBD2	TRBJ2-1	CATSRGEGLDEQFF	TGTGCCACCAGCAGAGGGGAGGGTCTCGATGAGCAGTTCTTC
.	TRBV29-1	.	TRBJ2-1	CSSWGAPLYNEQFF	TGCAGCTCTTGGGGGGCCCCTCTTTACAATGAGCAGTTCTTC
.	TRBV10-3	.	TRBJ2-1	CAIGEGAYNEQFF	TGTGCCATTGGGGAGGGGGCCTACAATGAGCAGTTCTTC
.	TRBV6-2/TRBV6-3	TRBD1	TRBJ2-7	CASSLRDSSYEQYF	TGTGCCAGCAGCCTCCGGGACAGCTCCTACGAGCAGTACTTC
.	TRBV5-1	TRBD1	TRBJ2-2	CASRLGTGGTGELFF	TGCGCCAGCAGACTCGGGACAGGGGGTACCGGGGAGCTGTTTTTT
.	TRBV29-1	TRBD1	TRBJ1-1	CSVDPRQGPNTEAFF	TGCAGCGTTGACCCACGACAGGGACCGAACACTGAAGCTTTCTTT
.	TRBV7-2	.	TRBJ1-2	CASSLYGYGYTF	TGTGCCAGCAGCTTATACGGGTATGGCTACACCTTC
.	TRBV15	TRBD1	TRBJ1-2	CATSIGQGDGYTF	TGTGCCACCAGCATAGGACAGGGGGATGGCTACACCTTC
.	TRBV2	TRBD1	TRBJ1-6	CASGVGQDSPLHF	TGTGCCAGCGGGGTGGGACAGGATTCACCCCTCCACTTT
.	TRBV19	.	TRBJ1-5	CASRGGGYSNQPQHF	TGTGCCAGTAGGGGCGGAGGTTATAGCAATCAGCCCCAGCATTTT
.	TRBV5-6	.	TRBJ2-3	CASSKTGGSRTDTQYF	TGTGCCAGCAGCAAAACGGGGGGCTCTAGGACAGATACGCAGTATTTT
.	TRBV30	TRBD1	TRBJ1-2	CAWSDGGQGNYGYTF	TGTGCCTGGAGTGATGGGGGACAGGGAAACTATGGCTACACCTTC
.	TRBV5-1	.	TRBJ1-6	CASSLSIQGDSPLHF	TGCGCCAGCAGCTTGTCGATCCAGGGTGATTCACCCCTCCACTTT